These 17 T cell receptor beta chains came from one sample sequenced in a study of tumor-infiltrating lymphocytes in primary liver carcinoma. Synthesis of TCR beta cDNA was carried out from 450 to 650 ng total RNA with a constant-region primer. Three-round nested multiplex PCR performed with slightly modified ARM-PCR produced the TCR beta libraries. Primers for the first two PCR rounds were TRBV1-TRBV30 forward primers and a C-beta reverse primer (around 10 cycles per round). TCRdb fed the multiplex PCR reads into MiXCR, producing one record per CDR3 protein. The sample carries 300,000 to 350,000 distinct CDR3 sequences, 65% recorded once. The blood RNA (from unsorted whole blood) was obtained, and germline DNA was also extracted. Sequenced sample: peripheral blood. These receptors all come from a man in his forties with primary liver carcinoma and hepatitis B virus infection.

Of note for this clonotype: One junction end does not reproduce the germline sequence, and a read error may be involved. The chain uses TRBV11-2 and TRBJ2-3; weak D call: TRBD1 (6 bases). Germline V gene data show CDR1 as SGHAT and CDR2 as FQNNGV. The CDR3 loop spans 14 amino acids. The CDR3 DNA reads as TGTGCCAGCAGCAGGGGGATTGGCACATATACGCAGTATTTT. Protein: CASSRGIGTYTQYF. Complete variable domain (other parts from reference TRBV11-2 and TRBJ2-3): EAGVAQSPRYKIIEKRQSVAFWCNPISGHATLYWYQQILGQGPKLLIQFQNNGVVDDSQLPKDRFSAERLKGVDSTLKIQPAKLEDSAVYLCASSRGIGTYTQYFGPGTRLTVL.

The table lists this clonotype with a count of one. One end of the junction fails to match germline, which may point to a read error. This rearrangement joins TRBV11-1 to TRBJ2-1; TRBD2 matches at 8 bases. CDR1 is SGHAT and CDR2 is FQDESV in the germline V gene (reference sequence). The CDR3 loop spans 15 amino acids. The CDR3 DNA reads as TGTGCCACCAGCCCCGGGACTAGTAACTACAATGAGCAGTCCTTC. Amino acids: CATSPGTSNYNEQSF.

This clonotype was found once. At one end, the junction sequence differs from germline, possibly due to a read error. The rearrangement links TRBV6-5 to TRBJ1-1; TRBD1 is a possible D gene (5 bases). CDR3 length equals 15 residues. The germline V gene encodes CDR1 MNHEY and CDR2 SVGAGI. The CDR3 bases are TGTGTCAGCACATTCGCCCTCAGGGAGGGCACTGAAGCTTTCTTT. Translation: CVSTFALREGTEAFF.

For this clonotype: This may stem from a read error, because a much larger clone lies one nucleotide away. Here the CDR3 DNA reads TGTGCCAGCAGCCCCTCTAGCAGGAGTTCCTCCTACAATGAGCAGTTCTTC. As protein: CASSPSSRSSSYNEQFF. The rearrangement uses TRBV6-2 or TRBV6-3 and TRBJ2-1, with D possibly matching TRBD2 (5 bases). The CDR3 covers 17 residues. Germline CDR1 is MNHEY and CDR2 is SVGEGT. The V and J ends lost 6 bases and 0 bases respectively, with 18 bases between them.

The chain employs TRBV6-1 and TRBJ2-1; 15 nucleotides agree with TRBD2. The CDR3 loop spans 16 amino acids. Germline V gene lookup returns CDR1 MNHNS and CDR2 SASEGT. V dropped 3 bases and J dropped 5; count of bases not matched to a gene: 2. The CDR3 nucleotides are TGTGCCAGCAGTGAGAGGACTAGCGGGGGGGACAATGAGCAGTTCTTC. Protein sequence: CASSERTSGGDNEQFF.

This clonotype was recorded at least ten times. CDR3 region: CAIEGAGDDEQFF. The CDR3 DNA reads as TGTGCCATCGAGGGGGCGGGAGATGATGAGCAGTTCTTC. This rearrangement joins TRBV11-2 to TRBJ2-1, with D perhaps assigned TRBD1 or TRBD2 (7 bases each). This CDR3 is 13 amino acids long. Germline V lookup: CDR1 SGHAT, CDR2 FQNNGV. The V end was cut by 10 bases, the J end by 8 bases, with 18 bases between.

On this clonotype: It may be a read error: a sequence one base away is much more abundant. The chain links TRBV29-1 to TRBJ2-7; the match to TRBD1 covers 8 bases. Unmatched junction bases numbered 9, after V lost 3 bases and J lost 8 bases. The CDR3 covers 13 residues. Germline CDR1 is SQVTM and CDR2 is ANQGSEA. The CDR3 coding sequence is TGCAGCGTTGATCGACAGGGGACCCACAAGCAGTACTTC. Its translation: CSVDRQGTHKQYF.

This clonotype was found once. A read error is possible here, since a much larger clone lies one base away. The chain couples TRBV10-3 to TRBJ2-1; D unresolved. Trimming stripped 10 bases from V and 4 bases from J, with 23 bases between. The length of the CDR3 is 16 residues. Germline assignment: CDR1 ENHRY and CDR2 SYGVKD. The CDR3 spells CATKIRSGEGYNEQFF. The CDR3 DNA follows: TGTGCCACCAAGATTAGGTCAGGCGAAGGATACAATGAGCAGTTCTTC.

A word on this clonotype: The junction does not match germline at one end; this may be a read error. J is TRBJ2-1 and V is TRBV11-2, with a tentative D call TRBD2 (5 bases). Germline loops: CDR1 SGHAT, CDR2 FQNNGV. The CDR3 runs 15 residues. In DNA, the CDR3 is TGTGCCAGCAGCTCAATAGAGGGAACCTACAATAAGCAGTTCTTC. Translation gives CASSSIEGTYNKQFF.

This chain links TRBV11-2 with TRBJ2-2; 10 positions agree with TRBD2. Losses at the gene ends were 8 bases for V and 4 bases for J; bases not matched to a gene: 7. The CDR3 is made up of 15 amino acids. The germline V gene encodes CDR1 SGHAT and CDR2 FQNNGV. CDR3 region: CASCTGLATTGELFF. For the CDR3, the DNA is TGTGCCAGCTGCACGGGACTAGCGACCACCGGGGAGCTGTTTTTT.

With regard to this clonotype: Possible read error: a much larger clone is one base away. This chain joins TRBV6-6 and TRBJ2-7; 11 bases map to TRBD1. Germline trimming cut 1 base from V and 5 bases from J; bases unmatched to any gene: 4. Germline V lookup: CDR1 MNHNY, CDR2 SVGAGI (reference sequence). CDR3 length: 15 residues. CDR3 loop: CASSYLGQGGDEQYF. The CDR3 bases are TGTGCCAGCAGTTACTTGGGACAGGGGGGCGACGAGCAGTACTTC.

J is TRBJ2-7 and V is TRBV28, with 11 bases matching TRBD2. After removal of 7 bases from V and 6 bases from J, the junction contained 11 bases not matched to a gene. The CDR3 has 15 amino acids. Per the germline V gene, CDR1 is MDHEN and CDR2 is SYDVKM. CDR3 loop: CASTLLAGVRGEQYF. CDR3 bases: TGTGCCAGCACCTTACTAGCGGGAGTGCGCGGCGAGCAGTACTTC.

A remark on this clonotype: One junction end disagrees with the germline gene, perhaps due to a read error. The J gene is TRBJ2-7, the V gene TRBV11-2; possible D gene TRBD2, 6 bases. Germline loops: CDR1 SGHAT, CDR2 FQNNGV. The CDR3 extends over 14 amino acids. The CDR3 protein is CASSFTSRSYERYF. The CDR3 DNA is TGTGCCAGCAGTTTTACTAGCAGATCTTACGAGCGGTACTTC.

Concerning this clonotype itself: One end of the junction is discordant with germline, which a read error may explain. The chain carries TRBV11-2 and TRBJ2-1, with a possible D match to TRBD2 (6 bases). The germline V gene encodes CDR1 SGHAT and CDR2 FQNNGV. The length of the CDR3 is 17 residues. CDR3 region: CASSLVVNGSSYNEQFF. The CDR3 bases are TGTGCCAGCAGCTTAGTTGTTAACGGGAGCTCCTACAATGAGCAATTCTTC.

This clonotype was recorded at least ten times. The rearrangement links TRBV11-1 to TRBJ1-1, with a possible D match to TRBD1 (6 bases). CDR3 length: 14 residues. CDR1 SGHAT and CDR2 FQDESV come from the germline V gene (reference sequence). V lost 5 bases and J 5 bases, leaving 15 bases between the germline ends. CDR3 DNA sequence: TGTGCCAGCAGCAAAGGACAGCCGGGGACTGAAGCTTTCTTT. This encodes CASSKGQPGTEAFF.

As regards this clonotype: At one of its ends the junction is not consistent with the germline gene, which may arise from a read error. This sequence joins TRBV11-2 and TRBJ1-4; 9 nucleotides agree with TRBD1. Germline values: CDR1 SGHAT, CDR2 FQNNGV. The CDR3 runs 15 residues. The DNA of the CDR3 is TGTGCCAGCAGCCCGGACAGGGGCGCTAATGGAAAACTGTTTTTT. Translated, it gives CASSPDRGANGKLFF. The entire variable domain, with the rest obtained from reference TRBV11-2 and TRBJ1-4, is as follows: EAGVAQSPRYKIIEKRQSVAFWCNPISGHATLYWYQQILGQGPKLLIQFQNNGVVDDSQLPKDRFSAERLKGVDSTLKIQPAKLEDSAVYLCASSPDRGANGKLFFGSGTQLSVL.

The J gene is TRBJ2-5, the V gene TRBV11-2; 9 nucleotides agree with TRBD2. Germline V gene lookup returns CDR1 SGHAT and CDR2 FQNNGV. This CDR3 spans 16 amino acids. Unmatched junction bases numbered 11, after V lost 6 bases and J lost 3 bases. DNA of the CDR3: TGTGCCAGCAGTCCCGTTAGATTAGCGGGAGAAGAGACCCAGTACTTC. The encoded protein is CASSPVRLAGEETQYF.